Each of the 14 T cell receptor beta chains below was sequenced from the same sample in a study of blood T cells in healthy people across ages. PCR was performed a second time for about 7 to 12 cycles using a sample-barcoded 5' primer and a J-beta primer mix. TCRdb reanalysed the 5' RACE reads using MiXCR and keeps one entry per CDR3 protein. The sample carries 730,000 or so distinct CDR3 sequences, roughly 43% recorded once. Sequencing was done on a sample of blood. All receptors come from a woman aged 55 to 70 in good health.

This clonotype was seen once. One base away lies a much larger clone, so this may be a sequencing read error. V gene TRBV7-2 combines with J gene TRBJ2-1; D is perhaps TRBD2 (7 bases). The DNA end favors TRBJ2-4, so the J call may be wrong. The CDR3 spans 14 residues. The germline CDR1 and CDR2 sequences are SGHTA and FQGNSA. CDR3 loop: CASRGGASYNDQYF. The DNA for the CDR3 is TGTGCCAGCAGGGGGGGGGCCTCCTACAATGATCAGTACTTC.

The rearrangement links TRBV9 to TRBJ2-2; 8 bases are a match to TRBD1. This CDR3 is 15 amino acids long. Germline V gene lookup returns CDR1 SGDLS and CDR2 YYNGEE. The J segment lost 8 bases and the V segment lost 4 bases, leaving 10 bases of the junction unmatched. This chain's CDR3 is CASSHRAGTGGELFF. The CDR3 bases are TGTGCCAGCAGCCACAGGGCGGGGACAGGAGGGGAGCTGTTTTTT.

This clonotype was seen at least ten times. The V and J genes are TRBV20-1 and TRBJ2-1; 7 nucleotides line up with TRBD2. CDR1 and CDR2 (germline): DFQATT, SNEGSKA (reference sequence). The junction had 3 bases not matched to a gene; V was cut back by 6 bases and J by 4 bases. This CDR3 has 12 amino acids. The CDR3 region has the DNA TGCAGTGCCCGGGGACTATACAATGAGCAGTTCTTC. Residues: CSARGLYNEQFF.

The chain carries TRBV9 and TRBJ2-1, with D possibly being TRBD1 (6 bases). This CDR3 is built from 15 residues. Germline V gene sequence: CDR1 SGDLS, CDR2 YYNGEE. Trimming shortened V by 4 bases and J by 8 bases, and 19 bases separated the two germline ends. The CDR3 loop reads CASSPQGTKTDEQFF. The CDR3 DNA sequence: TGTGCCAGCAGCCCCCAGGGGACCAAGACGGATGAGCAGTTCTTC.

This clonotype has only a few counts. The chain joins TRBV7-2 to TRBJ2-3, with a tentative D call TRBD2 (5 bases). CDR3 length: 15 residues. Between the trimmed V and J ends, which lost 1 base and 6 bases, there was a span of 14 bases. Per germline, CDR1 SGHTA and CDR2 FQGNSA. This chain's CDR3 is CASSLGGLSYDTQYF. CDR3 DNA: TGTGCCAGCAGCTTAGGAGGGCTGAGCTACGATACGCAGTATTTT.

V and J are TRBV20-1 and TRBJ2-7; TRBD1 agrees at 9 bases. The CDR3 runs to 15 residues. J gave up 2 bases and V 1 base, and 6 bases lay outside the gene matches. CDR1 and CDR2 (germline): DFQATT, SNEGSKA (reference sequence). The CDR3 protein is CSARAAGQGPYEQYF. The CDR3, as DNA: TGCAGTGCTAGAGCAGCGGGACAGGGCCCCTACGAGCAGTACTTC.

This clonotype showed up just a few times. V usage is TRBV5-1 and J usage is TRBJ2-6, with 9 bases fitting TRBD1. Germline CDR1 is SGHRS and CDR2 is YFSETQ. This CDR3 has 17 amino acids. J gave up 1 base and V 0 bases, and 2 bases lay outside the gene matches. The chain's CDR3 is CASSLDGTGSGANVLTF. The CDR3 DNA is TGCGCCAGCAGCTTGGATGGGACAGGGTCTGGGGCCAACGTCCTGACTTTC.

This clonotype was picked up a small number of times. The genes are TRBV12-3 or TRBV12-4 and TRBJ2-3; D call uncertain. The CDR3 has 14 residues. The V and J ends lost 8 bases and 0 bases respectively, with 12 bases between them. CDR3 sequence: CASAIVYSTDTQYF. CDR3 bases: TGTGCCAGCGCCATCGTATACAGCACAGATACGCAGTATTTT.

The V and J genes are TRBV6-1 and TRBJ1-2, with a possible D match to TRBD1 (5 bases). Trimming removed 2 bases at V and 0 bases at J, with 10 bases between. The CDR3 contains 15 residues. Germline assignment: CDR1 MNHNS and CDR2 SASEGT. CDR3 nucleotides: TGTGCCAGCAGTGAAAGTCGCAGGGCTAACTATGGCTACACCTTC. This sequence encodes CASSESRRANYGYTF.

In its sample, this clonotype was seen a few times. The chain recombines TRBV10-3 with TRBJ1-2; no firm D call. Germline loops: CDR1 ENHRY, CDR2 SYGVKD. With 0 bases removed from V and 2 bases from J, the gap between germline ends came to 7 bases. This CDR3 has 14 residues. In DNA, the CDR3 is TGTGCCATCAGTGAGTCGGAGGGAAACTATGGCTACACCTTC. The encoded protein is CAISESEGNYGYTF.

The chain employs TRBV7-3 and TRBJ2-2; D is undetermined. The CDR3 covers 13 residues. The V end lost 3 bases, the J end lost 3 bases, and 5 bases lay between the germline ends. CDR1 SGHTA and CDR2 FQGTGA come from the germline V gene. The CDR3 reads CASSFSYTGELFF. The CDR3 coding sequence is TGTGCCAGCAGCTTTTCTTACACCGGGGAGCTGTTTTTT. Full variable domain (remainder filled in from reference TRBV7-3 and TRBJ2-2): GAGVSQTPSNKVTEKGKYVELRCDPISGHTALYWYRQSLGQGPEFLIYFQGTGAADDSGLPNDRFFAVRPEGSVSTLKIQRTERGDSAVYLCASSFSYTGELFFGEGSRLTVL.

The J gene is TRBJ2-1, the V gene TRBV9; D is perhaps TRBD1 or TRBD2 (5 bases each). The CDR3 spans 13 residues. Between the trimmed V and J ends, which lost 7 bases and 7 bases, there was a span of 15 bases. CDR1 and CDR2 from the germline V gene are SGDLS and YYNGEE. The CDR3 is CASSGTPRNEQFF. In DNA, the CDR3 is TGTGCCAGCTCCGGGACCCCGAGGAATGAGCAGTTCTTC.

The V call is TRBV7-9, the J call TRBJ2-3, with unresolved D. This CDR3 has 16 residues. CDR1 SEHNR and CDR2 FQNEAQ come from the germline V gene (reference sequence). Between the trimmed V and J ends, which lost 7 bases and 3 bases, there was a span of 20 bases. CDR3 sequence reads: CASIGTNTLVTDTQYF. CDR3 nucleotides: TGTGCCAGCATTGGTACTAACACCTTGGTAACAGATACGCAGTATTTT.

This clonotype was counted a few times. This CDR3 reads CSPLLGRRVNSPLHF. For the CDR3, the DNA is TGCAGCCCTCTATTGGGACGGAGGGTTAATTCACCCCTCCACTTT. The chain couples TRBV20-1 to TRBJ1-6; D is perhaps TRBD1 (5 bases). Per the germline V gene, CDR1 is DFQATT and CDR2 is SNEGSKA (reference sequence). There are 15 residues in the CDR3.